The 2 T cell receptor beta chains given below trace back to one sample, sequenced in a study of technical replicates of blood from a few donors. The table came from immunoSEQ multiplex PCR; TCRdb's copy has only in-frame clones and leaves some out. The data hold 80,000 or so clones, with 94% observed a single time. The sequenced material came from T cells isolated from PBMCs. Receptors were obtained from a human donor in good health.

The genes are TRBV9 and TRBJ2-7; D is perhaps TRBD1 (6 bases). Looked up from germline, CDR1 is SGDLS and CDR2 is YYNGEE. Trimming pared 3 bases from V and 8 bases from J, leaving 15 bases between. The CDR3 spans 13 residues. CDR3 amino acids: CASSGTQGSQQYF. CDR3 DNA: TGTGCCAGCAGCGGGACACAGGGCTCCCAGCAGTACTTC.

V and J are TRBV25-1 and TRBJ2-3; D not resolved. CDR3 length equals 12 residues. In germline, CDR1 is MGHDK, CDR2 SYGVNS. V dropped 4 bases and J dropped 1 base, with 3 bases sitting between them. The CDR3 sequence is CASSARTDTQYF. CDR3 DNA sequence: TGTGCCAGCAGTGCTCGCACAGATACGCAGTATTTT.